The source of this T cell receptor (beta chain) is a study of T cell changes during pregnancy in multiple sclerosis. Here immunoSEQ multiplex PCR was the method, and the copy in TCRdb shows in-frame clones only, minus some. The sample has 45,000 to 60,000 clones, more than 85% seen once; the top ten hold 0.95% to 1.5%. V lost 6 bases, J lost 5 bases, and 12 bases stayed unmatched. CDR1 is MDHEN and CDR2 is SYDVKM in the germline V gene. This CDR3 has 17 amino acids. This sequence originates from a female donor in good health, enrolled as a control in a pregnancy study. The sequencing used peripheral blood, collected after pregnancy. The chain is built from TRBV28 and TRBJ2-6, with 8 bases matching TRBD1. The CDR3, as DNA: TGTGCCAGCAGCCCCGGGACAGGAGCCTCCTGGGCCAACGTCCTGACTTTC. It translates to CASSPGTGASWANVLTF.